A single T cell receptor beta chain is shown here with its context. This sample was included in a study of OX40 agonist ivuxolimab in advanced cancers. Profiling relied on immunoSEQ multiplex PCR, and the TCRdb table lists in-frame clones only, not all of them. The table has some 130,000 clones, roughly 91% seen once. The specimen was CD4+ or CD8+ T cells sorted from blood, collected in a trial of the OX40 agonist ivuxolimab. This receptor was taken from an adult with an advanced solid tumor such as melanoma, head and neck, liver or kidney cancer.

CDR3 sequence: CASSPDGTSGNNEQFF. The CDR3, as DNA: TGCGCCAGCAGCCCGGACGGGACTAGCGGAAACAATGAGCAGTTCTTC. The J gene is TRBJ2-1, the V gene TRBV5-1; 11 bases agree with TRBD2. V lost 4 bases to trimming and J lost 5 bases; unmatched junction nucleotides: 8. CDR1 and CDR2 from the germline V gene are SGHRS and YFSETQ. This CDR3 has 16 residues.